A selection of T cell receptor beta chains follows, all from one sample in a study of T cell repertoires in cytomegalovirus infection. These receptors have no identified antigens. TCRdb ran MiXCR on the reads and lists one entry per CDR3 protein. The sample carries hundreds of thousands of distinct CDR3 sequences, approximately 33% recorded once. The sequences come from cultured PBMCs, collected from culture after CMV antigen stimulation. Receptors originate from a human donor in good health (CMV status not recorded). Some clones in this sample may be carry-over from other donors' samples. CDR3s include the opening cysteine and the closing phenylalanine or tryptophan. A D gene is named only where the DNA matches it firmly. Clone size appears in some rows only: once, few, many, or a class for an expanded clone.

D gene | J gene | V gene | clone size | CDR3 protein | CDR3 DNA
. | TRBJ1-2 | TRBV28 | . | CASSVGQFSGGYTF | TGTGCCAGCAGTGTCGGACAGTTTTCTGGAGGCTACACCTTC
. | TRBJ1-1 | TRBV7-8 | few | CASSLTEHTEAFF | TGTGCCAGCAGCCTAACCGAACACACTGAAGCTTTCTTT
. | TRBJ1-2 | TRBV7-2 | few | CASSLDPSGVYGYTF | TGTGCCAGCAGCTTAGACCCATCAGGGGTCTATGGCTACACCTTC
TRBD1 | TRBJ2-5 | TRBV29-1 | once | CSVGQGVGETQYF | TGCAGCGTTGGACAGGGGGTTGGGGAGACCCAGTACTTC
TRBD2 | TRBJ2-2 | TRBV19 | . | CASSIVPAGGTGELFF | TGTGCCAGTAGTATAGTGCCAGCGGGAGGGACCGGGGAGCTGTTTTTT
. | TRBJ1-3 | TRBV12-3/TRBV12-4 | few | CASSPSRGVSGNTIYF | TGTGCCAGCAGCCCGAGTCGTGGGGTGTCCGGAAACACCATATATTTT
. | TRBJ1-6 | TRBV4-3 | . | CASSQDPSNGGYLHF | TGCGCCAGCAGCCAAGATCCATCAAACGGGGGCTACCTCCACTTT
. | TRBJ2-3 | TRBV6-6 | many | CASSYSIQRGTDTQYF | TGTGCCAGCAGTTACTCGATCCAGCGGGGCACAGATACGCAGTATTTT
. | TRBJ2-3 | TRBV7-2 | many | CASSSNGGTDTQYF | TGTGCCAGCAGCTCCAATGGTGGTACAGATACGCAGTATTTT
. | TRBJ2-6 | TRBV10-3 | few | CAISATDGAGANVLTF | TGTGCCATCAGTGCAACAGACGGGGCTGGGGCCAACGTCCTGACTTTC
TRBD1 | TRBJ2-5 | TRBV6-1 | . | CASRKGQVQETQYF | TGTGCCAGCAGAAAAGGACAGGTCCAAGAGACCCAGTACTTC
. | TRBJ2-1 | TRBV7-2 | . | CASSSRRRSYNEQFF | TGTGCCAGCAGCTCCCGGAGGAGGTCATACAATGAGCAGTTCTTC
. | TRBJ2-5 | TRBV19 | . | CASSIMGGVETQYF | TGTGCCAGTAGTATAATGGGAGGAGTCGAGACCCAGTACTTC
TRBD2 | TRBJ2-7 | TRBV7-9 | . | CASSLIGGGEQYF | TGTGCCAGCAGCTTAATCGGGGGAGGGGAGCAGTACTTC
. | TRBJ2-7 | TRBV7-2 | few | CASSAWGVSYEQYF | TGTGCCAGCAGCGCCTGGGGCGTCTCCTACGAGCAGTACTTC
. | TRBJ1-6 | TRBV7-2 | few | CASSLGGPDLGSPLHF | TGTGCCAGCAGCTTAGGGGGGCCAGACCTAGGTTCACCCCTCCACTTT
. | TRBJ1-1 | TRBV10-2 | . | CASSDGRNTEAFF | TGCGCCAGCAGTGATGGGAGGAACACTGAAGCTTTCTTT
. | TRBJ2-1 | TRBV6-4 | . | CASSDPDSTSYNEQFF | TGTGCCAGCAGTGACCCGGACAGCACTTCCTACAATGAGCAGTTCTTC
TRBD1 | TRBJ1-1 | TRBV7-2 | . | CASSPRQGGNTEAFF | TGTGCCAGCAGCCCCCGACAGGGAGGGAACACTGAAGCTTTCTTT
. | TRBJ2-3 | TRBV7-2 | many | CASGVVGTDTQYF | TGTGCCAGTGGAGTAGTGGGCACAGATACGCAGTATTTT
. | TRBJ2-5 | TRBV6-1 | few | CASSESTIRGQETQYF | TGTGCCAGCAGTGAAAGTACTATCCGGGGTCAAGAGACCCAGTACTTC
. | TRBJ1-5 | TRBV6-1 | few | CASSEAAGDNQPQHF | TGTGCCAGCAGTGAAGCGGCAGGGGACAATCAGCCCCAGCATTTT
. | TRBJ2-7 | TRBV7-6 | many | CASSPRTVSYEQYF | TGTGCCAGCAGCCCTCGGACTGTGTCCTACGAGCAGTACTTC
. | TRBJ1-2 | TRBV10-3 | few | CAISPGPINYGYTF | TGTGCCATCAGTCCGGGACCGATAAACTATGGCTACACCTTC
. | TRBJ2-1 | TRBV7-2 | many | CASSLGLYNEQFF | TGTGCCAGCAGCTTGGGCCTCTACAATGAGCAGTTCTTC
. | TRBJ2-7 | TRBV19 | few | CASSIGASSGEQYF | TGTGCCAGTAGTATAGGCGCCAGTTCGGGGGAGCAGTACTTC
. | TRBJ1-2 | TRBV6-5 | . | CASSYSMRGNYGYTF | TGTGCCAGCAGTTACTCGATGCGGGGAAACTATGGCTACACCTTC
TRBD2 | TRBJ2-5 | TRBV27 | few | CASRPSGGEETQYF | TGTGCCAGCAGACCCTCGGGGGGAGAAGAGACCCAGTACTTC
TRBD1 | TRBJ1-4 | TRBV19 | . | CASRRTGDEKLFF | TGTGCCAGTAGGCGGACAGGGGATGAAAAACTGTTTTTT
. | TRBJ1-1 | TRBV7-2 | many | CASSAFQGTEAFF | TGTGCCAGCAGCGCGTTCCAGGGCACTGAAGCTTTCTTT
. | TRBJ1-2 | TRBV28 | . | CASSLTGNNGYTF | TGTGCCAGCAGCTTAACAGGGAATAATGGCTACACCTTC
TRBD1 | TRBJ1-1 | TRBV20-1 | few | CSATEDRYTEAFF | TGCAGTGCTACTGAGGACAGGTACACTGAAGCTTTCTTT
. | TRBJ2-7 | TRBV7-9 | few | CASSWGAGLVLYEQYF | TGTGCCAGCAGCTGGGGAGCAGGGTTAGTTCTCTACGAGCAGTACTTC
. | TRBJ2-3 | TRBV3-1 | . | CASSQAWRTDTQYF | TGTGCCAGCAGCCAAGCTTGGCGTACAGATACGCAGTATTTT
TRBD2 | TRBJ2-3 | TRBV12-3/TRBV12-4 | . | CASSPERFVAGGPVDTQYF | TGTGCCAGCAGTCCAGAAAGGTTCGTAGCGGGAGGGCCTGTAGATACGCAGTATTTT
. | TRBJ2-3 | TRBV2 | few | CASSNYELSDTQYF | TGTGCCAGCAGTAATTACGAATTATCAGATACGCAGTATTTT
. | TRBJ1-2 | TRBV12-3/TRBV12-4 | few | CASSFLIRREGGYTF | TGTGCCAGCAGTTTTTTAATTAGGAGGGAAGGTGGCTACACCTTC
. | TRBJ2-3 | TRBV12-3/TRBV12-4 | few | CASRGSGVLTDTQYF | TGTGCCAGCAGGGGCTCAGGGGTGCTAACAGATACGCAGTATTTT
. | TRBJ2-7 | TRBV19 | few | CASGQGHSYEQYF | TGTGCCAGTGGCCAGGGACACTCCTACGAGCAGTACTTC
. | TRBJ2-1 | TRBV4-3 | . | CASSPTGASEYNEQFF | TGCGCCAGCAGCCCGACAGGCGCTAGCGAGTACAATGAGCAGTTCTTC
TRBD2 | TRBJ2-3 | TRBV27 | few | CASSLWVAGGTDTQYF | TGTGCCAGCAGTTTATGGGTAGCGGGGGGCACAGATACGCAGTATTTT
TRBD1 | TRBJ1-1 | TRBV18 | . | CASSPGQGSSEAFF | TGTGCCAGCTCACCGGGACAGGGATCATCTGAAGCTTTCTTT
. | TRBJ2-7 | TRBV6-2/TRBV6-3 | few | CASSSAAPVGDEQYF | TGTGCCAGCAGTTCGGCTGCACCAGTCGGGGACGAGCAGTACTTC
TRBD2 | TRBJ2-1 | TRBV7-9 | few | CASSSIGTSGRGGSYNEQFF | TGTGCCAGCAGCTCTATCGGGACTAGCGGGAGGGGGGGCTCCTACAATGAGCAGTTCTTC
TRBD2 | TRBJ2-1 | TRBV20-1 | . | CSARETSGGWNEQFF | TGCAGTGCTAGAGAGACTAGCGGAGGGTGGAATGAGCAGTTCTTC
TRBD2 | TRBJ2-3 | TRBV7-2 | . | CASSLGLAGLGTDTQYF | TGTGCCAGCAGCCTGGGACTAGCGGGGTTGGGCACAGATACGCAGTATTTT
. | TRBJ1-5 | TRBV7-6 | few | CASSLALAQPQHF | TGTGCCAGCAGCTTAGCGTTGGCTCAGCCCCAGCATTTT